This TCR beta chain emerged from a study of PD-1 blockade in mismatch repair-deficient tumors. Germline V gene data show CDR1 as SNHLY and CDR2 as FYNNEI. The CDR3 covers 13 residues. Trimming cost V 7 bases and J 9 bases; bases outside gene matches: 8. General study findings and limits: Tumor-resident clones, often absent from pretreatment blood, expanded after pembrolizumab and then contracted.

The repertoire was sequenced with immunoSEQ multiplex PCR; TCRdb's copy has only in-frame clones and lacks some. The data contain fewer than 100,000 clones, 65% to 85% of them singletons. As for this clone: Its antigen is not identified.

Mismatch repair deficiency was confirmed in all patients, by PCR or immunohistochemistry. Specimen: peripheral blood, collected 12 weeks after starting pembrolizumab. The TCR was taken from an adult with mismatch repair-deficient cancer. V gene TRBV2 combines with J gene TRBJ2-1; 8 bases line up with TRBD2. The CDR3 sequence: CASKREGRSEQFF. The CDR3 coding sequence is TGTGCCAGCAAACGGGAGGGCCGTAGTGAGCAGTTCTTC.